This T cell receptor (beta chain) was identified in a study of T cell responses to AZD1222 COVID-19 vaccine (dated by TCRdb to about 2021). Notes on the research overall: AZD1222 recipients whose second dose came at about 4 weeks and those whose second dose came at about 12 weeks were combined into one group, since spike-specific TCR depth and breadth did not differ between the two schedules. A total of roughly 240 trial participants underwent TCR sequencing, of whom some 210 received two doses of AZD1222 and 26 received two doses of the MenACWY control vaccine. Trial participants were enrolled into age subgroups of 18-55, 56-69 and 70-plus years, which contained around 150, 28 and 57 TCR-sequenced participants, respectively. Here is what the overall study found, with its caveats: Nearly half of unique spike-specific TCRs reportedly recognized epitopes outside regions mutated in the B.1.351 and B.1.1.7 variants. CD4 TCRs associated with the vaccine covered the entire spike protein, and the dominant responses were in regions 160-218 and 743-854. In the small 56-69-year group, the increase in depth fell short of significance, most likely because of low power. Spike-specific TCR breadth and depth rose significantly after two AZD1222 doses compared with day 0 and with MenACWY recipients. Because no day 14 peak-response samples were available, repertoires were characterized only after the peak T cell response. Only a handful of AZD1222 recipients were SARS-CoV-2 seropositive at baseline, limiting conclusions about previously exposed vaccinees. Most participants were white British and females outnumbered males, and the authors suggested that clonal diversity may have been underestimated.

The CDR3 regions of human TCRbeta chains were analyzed by immunosequencing. From the authors' description of their analysis: Repertoire TCRs were checked for matches against a reference library of SARS-CoV-2-specific TCRs that had been generated using the MIRA antigen-specificity platform. Breadth was defined as the fraction of unique TCRs that were SARS-CoV-2-associated. Depth was defined as the fraction of total T cells that were SARS-CoV-2-associated. Using the MIRA data, each spike-specific TCR was assigned both to the spike region to which the TCR was reactive and to a CD4 or CD8 class. Log10-transformed breadth and depth values were compared by one-way ANOVA with Sidak's multiple comparisons tests. Here the immuneACCESS table is served through TCRdb, limited to in-frame sequences with V and J called. Missing clones are a known gap in these copies; in checked studies unresolved V genes cover under half, and the rest lacks a known reason. V, J and clone size derive from that table, while D and trimming were established from the DNA sequence. Within this sample are around 110,000 clones, with around 92% of them counted one time only. The biggest ten clones account for 6.5% to 8% of the sample.

The time point label for this specimen denotes: baseline before first vaccination. Vaccinee samples were obtained from the UK trials COV001 and COV002, which included a single-blind randomized controlled phase 2/3 trial of AZD1222 (ChAdOx1 nCoV-19) in healthy adults. For TCRbeta chain sequencing, PBMC samples were collected from trial participants at day 0 and at day 28 after the second dose. As for this clone: Its antigen remains unidentified. No quality values exist for individual bases; no much larger clone is one base distant.

For CDR1 and CDR2, the germline V gene lists SGHTA and FQGTGA. Spanning cysteine to phenylalanine, the CDR3 consists of 15 amino acids. Only CDR3 DNA is held: 45 bases, read in frame from base 1. V is cut back by 5 bases and J by 9 bases, with 7 bases in the junction unmatched. The chain is assembled from TRBV7-3 and TRBJ2-1, with TRBD2 matching 13 junction bases. This TCR derives from an adult in good health. The sequences come from peripheral blood, collected on day 0 of AZD1222 vaccination. The DNA sequence reads TGTGCCAGCAGCCAAGGACTAGCGGGAGTGGCTGAGCAGTTCTTC. Its protein product is CASSQGLAGVAEQFF. This CDR3, with the reference TRBV7-3 and TRBJ2-1 proteins standing in past its ends, gives the full variable domain GAGVSQTPSNKVTEKGKYVELRCDPISGHTALYWYRQSLGQGPEFLIYFQGTGAADDSGLPNDRFFAVRPEGSVSTLKIQRTERGDSAVYLCASSQGLAGVAEQFFGPGTRLTVL.